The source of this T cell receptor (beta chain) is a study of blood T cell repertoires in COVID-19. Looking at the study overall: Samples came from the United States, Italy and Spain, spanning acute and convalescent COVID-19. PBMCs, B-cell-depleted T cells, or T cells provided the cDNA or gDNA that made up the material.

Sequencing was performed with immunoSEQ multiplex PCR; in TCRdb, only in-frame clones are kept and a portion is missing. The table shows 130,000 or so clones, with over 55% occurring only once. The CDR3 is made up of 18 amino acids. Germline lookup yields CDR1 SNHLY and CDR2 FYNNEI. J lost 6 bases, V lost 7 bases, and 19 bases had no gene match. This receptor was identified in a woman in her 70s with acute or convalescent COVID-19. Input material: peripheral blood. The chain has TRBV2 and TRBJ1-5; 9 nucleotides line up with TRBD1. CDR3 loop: CASTPKTGTGLIGQPQHF. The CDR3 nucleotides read TGTGCCAGCACCCCCAAAACCGGGACAGGGTTAATCGGTCAGCCCCAGCATTTT.